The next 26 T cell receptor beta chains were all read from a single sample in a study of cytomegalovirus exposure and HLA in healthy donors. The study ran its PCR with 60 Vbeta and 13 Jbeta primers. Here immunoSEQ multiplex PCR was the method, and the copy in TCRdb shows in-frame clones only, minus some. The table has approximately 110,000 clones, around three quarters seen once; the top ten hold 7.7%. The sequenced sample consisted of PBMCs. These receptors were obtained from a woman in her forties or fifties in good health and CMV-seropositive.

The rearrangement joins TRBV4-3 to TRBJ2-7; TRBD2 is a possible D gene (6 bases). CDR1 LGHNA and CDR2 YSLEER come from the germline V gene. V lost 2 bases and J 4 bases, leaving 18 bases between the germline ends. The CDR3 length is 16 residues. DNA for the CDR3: TGCGCCAGCAGCCAATCCGTTTTAGGGACTTTTTACGAGCAGTACTTC. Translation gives CASSQSVLGTFYEQYF.

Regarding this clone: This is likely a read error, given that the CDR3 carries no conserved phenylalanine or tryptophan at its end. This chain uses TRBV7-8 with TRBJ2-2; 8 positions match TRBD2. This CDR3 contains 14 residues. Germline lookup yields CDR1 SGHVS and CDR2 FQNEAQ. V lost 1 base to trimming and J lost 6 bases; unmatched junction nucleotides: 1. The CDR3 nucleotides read TGTGCCAGCAGCTTAGGGACTAGCCCCGGGGAGCTGTTTTGT. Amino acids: CASSLGTSPGELFC.

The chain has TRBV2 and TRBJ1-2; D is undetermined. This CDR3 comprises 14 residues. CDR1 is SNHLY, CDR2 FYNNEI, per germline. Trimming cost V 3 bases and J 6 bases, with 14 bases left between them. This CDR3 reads CASSDVSRVDGYTF. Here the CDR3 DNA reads TGTGCCAGCAGTGATGTGTCGAGGGTGGATGGCTACACCTTC.

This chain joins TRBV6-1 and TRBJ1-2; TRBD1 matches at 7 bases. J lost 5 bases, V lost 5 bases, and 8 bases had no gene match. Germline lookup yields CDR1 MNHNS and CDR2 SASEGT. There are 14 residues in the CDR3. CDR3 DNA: TGTGCCAGCAGTTATTCGACAGGGAGGTATGGCTACACCTTC. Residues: CASSYSTGRYGYTF.

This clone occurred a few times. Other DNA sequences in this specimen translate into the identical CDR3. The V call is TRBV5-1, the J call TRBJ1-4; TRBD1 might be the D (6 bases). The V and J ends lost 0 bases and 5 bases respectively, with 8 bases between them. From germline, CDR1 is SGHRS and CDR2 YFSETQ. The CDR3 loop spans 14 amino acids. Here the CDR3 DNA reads TGCGCCAGCAGCTTGGGGCAGGGGAATGAAAAACTGTTTTTT. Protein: CASSLGQGNEKLFF.

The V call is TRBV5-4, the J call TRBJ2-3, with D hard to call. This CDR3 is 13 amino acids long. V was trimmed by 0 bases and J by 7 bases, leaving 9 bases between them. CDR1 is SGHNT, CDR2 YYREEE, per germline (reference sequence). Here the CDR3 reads CASSLGQKNTQYF. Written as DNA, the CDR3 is TGTGCCAGCAGCTTGGGTCAGAAAAATACGCAGTATTTT.

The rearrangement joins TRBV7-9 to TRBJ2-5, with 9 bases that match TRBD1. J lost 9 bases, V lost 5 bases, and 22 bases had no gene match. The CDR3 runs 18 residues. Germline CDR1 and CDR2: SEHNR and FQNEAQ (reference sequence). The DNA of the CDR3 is TGTGCCAGCAGCACCCACCCTTCCGGGGACAGGGTGGGTAGGGCCCAGTACTTC. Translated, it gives CASSTHPSGDRVGRAQYF.

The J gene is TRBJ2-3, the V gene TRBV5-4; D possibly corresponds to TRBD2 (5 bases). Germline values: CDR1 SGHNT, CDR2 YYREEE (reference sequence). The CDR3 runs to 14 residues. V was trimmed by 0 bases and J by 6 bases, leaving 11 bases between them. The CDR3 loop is CASSLAGEWDTQYF. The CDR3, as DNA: TGTGCCAGCAGCTTGGCCGGGGAATGGGATACGCAGTATTTT.

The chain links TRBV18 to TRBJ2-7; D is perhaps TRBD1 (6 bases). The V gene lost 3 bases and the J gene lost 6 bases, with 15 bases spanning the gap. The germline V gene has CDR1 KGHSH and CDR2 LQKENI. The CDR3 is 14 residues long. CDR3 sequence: CASSPSTGRGEQYF. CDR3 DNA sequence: TGTGCCAGCTCACCGTCGACAGGTCGAGGCGAGCAGTACTTC.

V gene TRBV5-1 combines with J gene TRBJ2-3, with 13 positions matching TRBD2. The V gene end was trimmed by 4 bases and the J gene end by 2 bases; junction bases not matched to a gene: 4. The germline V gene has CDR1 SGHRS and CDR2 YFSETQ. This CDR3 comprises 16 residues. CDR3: CASSTGLAGDTDTQYF. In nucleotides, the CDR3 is TGCGCCAGCAGCACTGGACTAGCGGGAGACACAGATACGCAGTATTTT.

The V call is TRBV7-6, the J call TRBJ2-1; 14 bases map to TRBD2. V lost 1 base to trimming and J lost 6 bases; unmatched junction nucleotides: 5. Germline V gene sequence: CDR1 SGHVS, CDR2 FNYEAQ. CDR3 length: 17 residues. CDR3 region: CASSLDSGTSGGNEQFF. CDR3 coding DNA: TGTGCCAGCAGCTTAGATAGTGGGACTAGCGGGGGCAATGAGCAGTTCTTC.

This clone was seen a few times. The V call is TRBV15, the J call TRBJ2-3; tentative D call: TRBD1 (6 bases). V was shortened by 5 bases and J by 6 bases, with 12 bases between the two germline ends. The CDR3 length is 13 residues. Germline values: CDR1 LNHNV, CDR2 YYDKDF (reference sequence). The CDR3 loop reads CATSGLRGDTQYF. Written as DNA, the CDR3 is TGTGCCACCAGCGGATTGAGGGGGGATACGCAGTATTTT.

The DNA for the CDR3 is TGTGCCAGCTCACCAGAGGGGGATGGCTACACCTTC. As protein: CASSPEGDGYTF. V usage is TRBV18 and J usage is TRBJ1-2; maybe TRBD1 (6 bases). CDR1 is KGHSH and CDR2 is LQKENI in the germline V gene. V was cut by 2 bases and J by 6 bases, with 7 bases left in between. The CDR3 has 12 amino acids. Filled out from reference TRBV18 and TRBJ1-2, the complete variable domain reads NAGVMQNPRHLVRRRGQEARLRCSPMKGHSHVYWYRQLPEEGLKFMVYLQKENIIDESGMPKERFSAEFPKEGPSILRIQQVVRGDSAAYFCASSPEGDGYTFGSGTRLTVV.

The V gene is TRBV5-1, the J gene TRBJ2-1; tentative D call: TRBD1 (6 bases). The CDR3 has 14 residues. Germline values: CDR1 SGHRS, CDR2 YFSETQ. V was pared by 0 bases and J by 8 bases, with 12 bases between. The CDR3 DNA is TGCGCCAGCAGCTTGGCCGTTACAGGGTATGAGCAGTTCTTC. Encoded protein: CASSLAVTGYEQFF.

The CDR3 region has the DNA TGTGCCAGCAGCAATGGGAACAGGGATCGGTTCCAATTTTATAATTCACCCCTCCACTTT. As protein: CASSNGNRDRFQFYNSPLHF. V is TRBV21-1 and J is TRBJ1-6; the D call in the table, TRBD1, was not verified against the DNA. TRBV21-1 is given as a pseudogene. This CDR3 has 20 amino acids.

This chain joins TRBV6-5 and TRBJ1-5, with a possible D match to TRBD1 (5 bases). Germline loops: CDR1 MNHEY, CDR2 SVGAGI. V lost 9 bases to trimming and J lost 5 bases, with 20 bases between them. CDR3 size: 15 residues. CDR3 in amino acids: CASLRHAGSDQPQHF. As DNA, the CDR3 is TGTGCCAGTCTGCGCCATGCAGGGTCAGATCAGCCCCAGCATTTT.

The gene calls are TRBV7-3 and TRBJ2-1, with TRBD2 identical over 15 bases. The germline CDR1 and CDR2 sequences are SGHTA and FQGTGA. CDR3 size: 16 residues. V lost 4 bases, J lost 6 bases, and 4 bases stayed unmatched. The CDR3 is CASSSRTSGGVNEQFF. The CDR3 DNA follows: TGTGCCAGCAGCTCCCGGACTAGCGGGGGGGTCAATGAGCAGTTCTTC.

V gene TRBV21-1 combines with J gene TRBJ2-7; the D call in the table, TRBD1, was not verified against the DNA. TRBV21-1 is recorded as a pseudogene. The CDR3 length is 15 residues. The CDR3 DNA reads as TGTGCCAGCAGCCCGCACAGGGGGGGGAACGGCGAGCAGTACTTC. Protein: CASSPHRGGNGEQYF.

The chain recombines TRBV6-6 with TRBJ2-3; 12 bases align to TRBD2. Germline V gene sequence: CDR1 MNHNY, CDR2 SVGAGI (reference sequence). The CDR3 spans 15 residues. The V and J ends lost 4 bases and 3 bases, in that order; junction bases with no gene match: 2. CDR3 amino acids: CASSSSGGGTDTQYF. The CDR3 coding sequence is TGTGCCAGCAGTTCTAGCGGGGGGGGAACAGATACGCAGTATTTT.

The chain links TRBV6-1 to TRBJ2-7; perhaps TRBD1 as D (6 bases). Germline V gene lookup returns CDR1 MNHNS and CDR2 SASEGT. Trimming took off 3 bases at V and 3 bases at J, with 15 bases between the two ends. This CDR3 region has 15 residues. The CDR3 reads CASSDSGGHLYEQYF. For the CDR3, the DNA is TGTGCCAGCAGTGATAGTGGGGGACACCTCTACGAGCAGTACTTC.

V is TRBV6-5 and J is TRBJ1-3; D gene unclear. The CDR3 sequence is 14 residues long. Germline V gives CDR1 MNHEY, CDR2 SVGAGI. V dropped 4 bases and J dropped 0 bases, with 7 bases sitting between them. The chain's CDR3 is CASSFTTSGNTIYF. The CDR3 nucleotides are TGTGCCAGCAGTTTCACAACCTCTGGAAACACCATATATTTT.

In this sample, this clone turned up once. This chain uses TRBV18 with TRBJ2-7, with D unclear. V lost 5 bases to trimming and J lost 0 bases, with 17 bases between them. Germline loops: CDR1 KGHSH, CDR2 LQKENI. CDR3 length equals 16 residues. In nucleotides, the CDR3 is TGTGCCAGCTCAAACTCCCTCGCTGTGAGCTCCTACGAGCAGTACTTC. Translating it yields CASSNSLAVSSYEQYF.

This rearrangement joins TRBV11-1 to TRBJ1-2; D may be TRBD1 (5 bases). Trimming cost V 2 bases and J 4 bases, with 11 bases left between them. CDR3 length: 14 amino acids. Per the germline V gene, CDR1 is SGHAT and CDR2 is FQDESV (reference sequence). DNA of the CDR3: TGTGCCAGCAGCTTATCGACAGCTTCCTATGGCTACACCTTC. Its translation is CASSLSTASYGYTF.

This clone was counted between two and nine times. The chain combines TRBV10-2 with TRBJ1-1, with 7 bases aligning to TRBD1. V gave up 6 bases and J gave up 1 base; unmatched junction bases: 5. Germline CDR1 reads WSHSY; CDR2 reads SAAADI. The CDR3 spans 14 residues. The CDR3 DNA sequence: TGCGCCAGCAGCGCTTGGACAGGGAACACTGAAGCTTTCTTT. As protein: CASSAWTGNTEAFF.

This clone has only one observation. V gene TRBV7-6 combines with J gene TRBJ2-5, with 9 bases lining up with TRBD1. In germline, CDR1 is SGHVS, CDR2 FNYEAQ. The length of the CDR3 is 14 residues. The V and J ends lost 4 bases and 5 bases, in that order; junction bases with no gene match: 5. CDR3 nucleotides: TGTGCCAGCAGCTACAGGGGGCTTGGGGAGACCCAGTACTTC. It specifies CASSYRGLGETQYF.

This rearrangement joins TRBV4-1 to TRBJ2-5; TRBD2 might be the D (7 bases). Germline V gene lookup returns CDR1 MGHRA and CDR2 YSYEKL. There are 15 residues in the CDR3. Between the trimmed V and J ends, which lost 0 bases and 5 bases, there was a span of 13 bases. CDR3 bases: TGCGCCAGCAGCCAAGATCGGGGGGCGGGGGAGACCCAGTACTTC. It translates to CASSQDRGAGETQYF.